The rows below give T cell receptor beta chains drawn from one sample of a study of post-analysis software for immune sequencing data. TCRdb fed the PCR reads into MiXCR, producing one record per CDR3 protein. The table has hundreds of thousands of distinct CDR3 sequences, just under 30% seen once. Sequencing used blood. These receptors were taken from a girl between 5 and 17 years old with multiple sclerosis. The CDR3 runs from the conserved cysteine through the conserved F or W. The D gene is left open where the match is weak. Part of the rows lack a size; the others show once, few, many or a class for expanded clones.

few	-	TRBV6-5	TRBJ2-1	CASSYSGILDNEQFF	TGTGCCAGCAGTTACTCAGGGATTTTGGACAATGAGCAGTTCTTC
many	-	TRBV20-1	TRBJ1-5	CSARERGNQPQHF	TGCAGTGCTAGAGAAAGGGGTAATCAGCCCCAGCATTTT
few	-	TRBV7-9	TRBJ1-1	CASSFPSGTPTTEAFF	TGTGCCAGCAGCTTCCCATCCGGGACACCCACCACTGAAGCTTTCTTT
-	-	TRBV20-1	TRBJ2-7	CSAQGALAGNEQYF	TGCAGTGCCCAAGGAGCCCTGGCAGGTAACGAGCAGTACTTC
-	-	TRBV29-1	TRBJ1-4	CSVGTWPGEKLFF	TGCAGCGTTGGTACGTGGCCGGGAGAAAAACTGTTTTTT
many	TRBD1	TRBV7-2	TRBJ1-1	CASSLTGVTEAFF	TGTGCCAGCAGCTTAACAGGGGTCACTGAAGCTTTCTTT
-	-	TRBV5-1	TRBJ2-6	CASSSGDGPSGANVLTF	TGCGCCAGCAGCTCCGGGGACGGTCCCTCTGGGGCCAACGTCCTGACTTTC
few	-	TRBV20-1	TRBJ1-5	CSARGMNDFSNQPQHF	TGCAGTGCTAGAGGCATGAACGATTTTAGCAATCAGCCCCAGCATTTT
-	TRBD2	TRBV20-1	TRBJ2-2	CSARDPAGGTGELFF	TGCAGTGCTAGAGATCCAGCGGGAGGGACCGGGGAGCTGTTTTTT
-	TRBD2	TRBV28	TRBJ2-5	CASSPSGGSLETQYF	TGTGCCAGCAGCCCTAGCGGGGGCTCCCTGGAGACCCAGTACTTC
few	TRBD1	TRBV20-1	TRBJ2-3	CSATGGGLPDTQYF	TGCAGTGCTACAGGGGGCGGGCTCCCAGATACGCAGTATTTT
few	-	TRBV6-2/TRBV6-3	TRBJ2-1	CASSYMSETNNEQFF	TGTGCCAGCAGTTACATGAGCGAGACTAACAATGAGCAGTTCTTC
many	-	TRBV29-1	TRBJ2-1	CSVVPMGNEQFF	TGCAGCGTTGTTCCTATGGGCAATGAGCAGTTCTTC
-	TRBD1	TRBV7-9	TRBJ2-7	CASSLVGRGNEQYF	TGTGCCAGCAGCTTAGTGGGCAGGGGGAACGAGCAGTACTTC
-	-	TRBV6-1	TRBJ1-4	CASLNRINEKLFF	TGTGCCAGCCTCAACCGGATAAATGAAAAACTGTTTTTT
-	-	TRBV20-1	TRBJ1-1	CSAPDFMNTEAFF	TGTAGTGCTCCGGATTTCATGAACACTGAAGCTTTCTTT
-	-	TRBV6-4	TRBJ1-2	CASSATLGGNYGYTF	TGTGCCAGCAGTGCCACATTGGGGGGGAACTATGGCTACACCTTC
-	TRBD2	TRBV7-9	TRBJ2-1	CAASLAGGLDEQFF	TGTGCCGCCTCCCTAGCGGGGGGGCTCGATGAGCAGTTCTTC
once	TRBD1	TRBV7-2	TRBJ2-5	CASSKAGTGGNEQYF	TGTGCCAGCAGCAAAGCCGGGACAGGGGGCAATGAGCAGTACTTC
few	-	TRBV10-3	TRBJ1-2	CAISGQGDYGYTF	TGTGCCATCAGTGGCCAAGGGGACTATGGCTACACCTTC
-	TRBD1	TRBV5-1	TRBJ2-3	CASSLVGTAPPDTQYF	TGCGCCAGCAGCTTGGTGGGGACAGCCCCGCCAGATACGCAGTATTTT
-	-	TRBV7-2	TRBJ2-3	CASSLGEKDTQYF	TGTGCCAGCAGCTTGGGAGAGAAGGATACGCAGTATTTT
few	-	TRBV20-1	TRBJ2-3	CSASRVVASHADTQYF	TGCAGTGCTAGCAGAGTCGTAGCGTCCCACGCAGATACGCAGTATTTT
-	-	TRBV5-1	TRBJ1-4	CTSTNGQWGEKLFF	TGCACCAGCACCAACGGACAGTGGGGCGAAAAACTGTTTTTT
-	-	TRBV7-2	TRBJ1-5	CASSLDRINQPQHF	TGTGCCAGCAGCTTAGACAGGATCAATCAGCCCCAGCATTTT
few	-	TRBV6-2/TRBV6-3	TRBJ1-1	CASTLLQMNTEAFF	TGTGCCAGCACCTTATTACAGATGAACACTGAAGCTTTCTTT